These 29 T cell receptor beta chains originate from one sample sequenced in a study of human T cells and chemical hapten exposure. MiXCR, applied by TCRdb to the RACE reads, yields one record per CDR3 protein. In the table there are around 99,000 distinct CDR3 sequences, roughly 10% of which are singletons. Time point denoted: patch test 2, 6 weeks after DPC sensitization. Treatment specified: therapeutic diphenylcyclopropenone sensitization with weekly scalp DPC. The sequences come from whole blood, collected in connection with sensitization to the hapten diphenylcyclopropenone (DPC). The source of these receptors is a woman in her forties with alopecia areata. Some clones in this sample may be carry-over from other donors' samples.

The chain employs TRBV5-5 and TRBJ2-7, with a weak D call TRBD1 (7 bases). Germline V gene data show CDR1 as SGHKS and CDR2 as YYEKEE (reference sequence). The V and J ends lost 0 bases and 0 bases respectively, with 13 bases between them. The CDR3 extends over 16 amino acids. The CDR3 coding sequence is TGTGCCAGCAGCTTGGCGGAGGGGGCGTACTCCTACGAGCAGTACTTC. Translated: CASSLAEGAYSYEQYF.

This clonotype showed up many times. CDR3 region: CASSLTGFRGYTF. Written as DNA, the CDR3 is TGTGCCAGCAGCCTGACAGGGTTTCGTGGCTACACCTTC. The chain carries TRBV13 and TRBJ1-2, with 7 nucleotides matching TRBD1. This CDR3 is built from 13 residues. Germline CDR1 reads PRHDT; CDR2 reads FYEKMQ (reference sequence). The V and J ends lost 5 bases and 7 bases, in that order; junction bases with no gene match: 7. Combining the CDR3 with reference TRBV13 and TRBJ1-2 gives the whole variable domain AAGVIQSPRHLIKEKRETATLKCYPIPRHDTVYWYQQGPGQDPQFLISFYEKMQSDKGSIPDRFSAQQFSDYHSELNMSSLELGDSALYFCASSLTGFRGYTFGSGTRLTVV.

Only a few counts were recorded for this clonotype. CDR3 loop: CASSRRTSGASTDTQYF. CDR3 coding DNA: TGTGCCAGCAGCCGCCGCACTAGCGGTGCTAGCACAGATACGCAGTATTTT. The V call is TRBV7-2, the J call TRBJ2-3; TRBD2 aligns across 8 bases. Trimming removed 5 bases from V and 0 bases from J; junction bases left unmatched: 10. CDR3 length: 17 residues. Germline assignment: CDR1 SGHTA and CDR2 FQGNSA.

This clonotype has at least ten counts. The rearrangement joins TRBV29-1 to TRBJ1-2; a weak D match, TRBD1 (5 bases). Germline assignment: CDR1 SQVTM and CDR2 ANQGSEA. This CDR3 contains 11 residues. V was pared by 7 bases and J by 2 bases, with 8 bases between. The CDR3 nucleotides are TGCAGCGCTGGGGGAAACTATGGCTACACCTTC. It translates to CSAGGNYGYTF.

This clonotype was seen a few times. The V gene is TRBV20-1, the J gene TRBJ2-5; D is possibly TRBD2 (5 bases). The V and J ends lost 6 bases and 0 bases respectively, with 8 bases between them. Germline CDR1 is DFQATT and CDR2 is SNEGSKA (reference sequence). The CDR3 length is 12 residues. The chain's CDR3 is CSAPGDQETQYF. CDR3 bases: TGCAGTGCCCCCGGGGACCAAGAGACCCAGTACTTC.

The V gene is TRBV7-9, the J gene TRBJ2-2; 8 bases align to TRBD2. Germline V gives CDR1 SEHNR, CDR2 FQNEAQ (reference sequence). The V and J ends lost 9 bases and 0 bases, in that order; junction bases with no gene match: 9. The CDR3 has 16 amino acids. In DNA, the CDR3 is TGTGCCAGTGCCCGCCGCGGGGGGACGAACACCGGGGAGCTGTTTTTT. Encoded protein: CASARRGGTNTGELFF.

This clonotype was picked up many times. DNA for the CDR3: TGCAGCGCACTCGGTGGAGGCCAAGAGACCCAGTACTTC. This sequence encodes CSALGGGQETQYF. The V and J genes are TRBV20-1 and TRBJ2-5, with a weak D call TRBD2 (5 bases). CDR1 and CDR2 (germline): DFQATT, SNEGSKA (reference sequence). CDR3 length equals 13 residues.

The table lists this clonotype with many counts. V usage is TRBV10-3 and J usage is TRBJ2-3; 10 nucleotides match TRBD2. Germline CDR1 is ENHRY and CDR2 is SYGVKD. The trim removed 10 bases at V and 2 bases at J, leaving 15 bases unmatched. CDR3 length: 17 amino acids. The CDR3 reads CATQPSGGGRSTDTQYF. CDR3 DNA: TGTGCCACCCAACCCAGCGGGGGGGGGCGATCCACAGATACGCAGTATTTT.

A word on this clonotype: One end of the junction does not line up with germline, which may come from a read error. The chain links TRBV7-3 to TRBJ2-6; a weak D match, TRBD1 (5 bases). This CDR3 is 13 amino acids long. Germline values: CDR1 SGHTA, CDR2 FQGTGA. CDR3 nucleotide sequence: TGTGCCAGCAGCTTACCTGGGGCCAACATCCTGACTTTC. Amino acid sequence: CASSLPGANILTF.

The rearrangement links TRBV19 to TRBJ1-4; D is possibly TRBD1 (5 bases). V was trimmed by 3 bases and J by 8 bases, leaving 16 bases between them. The germline V gene encodes CDR1 LNHDA and CDR2 SQIVND (reference sequence). The CDR3 loop spans 15 amino acids. The CDR3 loop is CASSIFKGRGEKLFF. The CDR3, as DNA: TGTGCCAGTAGTATCTTTAAGGGGCGCGGGGAAAAACTGTTTTTT.

The chain combines TRBV2 with TRBJ2-5, with 14 bases identical to TRBD2. Germline CDR1 is SNHLY and CDR2 is FYNNEI. V dropped 3 bases and J dropped 3; count of bases not matched to a gene: 3. The CDR3 is 16 amino acids. The CDR3 bases are TGTGCCAGCAGTGACGGGACTAGCGGGGGTAAAGAGACCCAGTACTTC. Its protein is CASSDGTSGGKETQYF.

There are many counts of this clonotype. The chain recombines TRBV7-2 with TRBJ1-4; possible D gene TRBD1, 6 bases. Germline V CDR1 and CDR2: SGHTA, FQGNSA. This CDR3 comprises 14 residues. V was pared by 6 bases and J by 10 bases, with 18 bases between. CDR3 nucleotides: TGTGCCAGCAGTCAGACAGGACGCTCCGGAAAACTGTTTTTT. Protein sequence: CASSQTGRSGKLFF.

This clonotype was counted only a few times. The chain uses TRBV5-4 and TRBJ2-5, with a possible D match to TRBD2 (5 bases). The CDR3 is made up of 15 amino acids. Trimming removed 0 bases from V and 4 bases from J, with 13 bases in between. From germline, CDR1 is SGHNT and CDR2 YYREEE (reference sequence). CDR3 sequence reads: CASSLVDAAGETQYF. CDR3 coding DNA: TGTGCCAGCAGCTTGGTTGACGCCGCGGGAGAGACCCAGTACTTC.

The V call is TRBV19, the J call TRBJ1-5; no firm D call. The CDR3 consists of 15 residues. Germline V gives CDR1 LNHDA, CDR2 SQIVND (reference sequence). V shed 3 bases and J shed 2 bases, with 11 bases lying between them. The CDR3 coding sequence is TGTGCCAGTAGTATGGAGGGAGCGGGCAATCAGCCCCAGCATTTT. Amino acid sequence: CASSMEGAGNQPQHF.

The V gene is TRBV4-2, the J gene TRBJ2-3; 15 positions agree with TRBD2. V was clipped by 3 bases and J by 4 bases; unmatched bases: 2. The CDR3 is 16 residues long. Germline V gene lookup returns CDR1 LGHNA and CDR2 YNFKEQ. The CDR3 bases are TGTGCCAGCAGCCACGGACTAGCGGGGGGGTCAGATACGCAGTATTTT. The encoded protein is CASSHGLAGGSDTQYF.

This clonotype was seen a few times. The chain recombines TRBV4-2 with TRBJ1-1; D call uncertain. CDR3 length: 14 amino acids. With 6 bases removed from V and 0 bases from J, the gap between germline ends came to 11 bases. The germline V gene encodes CDR1 LGHNA and CDR2 YNFKEQ. The CDR3 sequence is CASSLTNMNTEAFF. The CDR3 nucleotides read TGTGCCAGCAGTCTGACAAACATGAACACTGAAGCTTTCTTT.

This clonotype was observed a few times. The rearrangement joins TRBV20-1 to TRBJ1-1; D is unresolved. Germline V gene data show CDR1 as DFQATT and CDR2 as SNEGSKA (reference sequence). The length of the CDR3 is 11 residues. Trimming took 4 bases from V and 4 from J, leaving 7 bases between them. The CDR3 protein is CSANSGTEAFF. CDR3 sequence (DNA): TGCAGTGCTAACTCTGGCACTGAAGCTTTCTTT.

This clonotype has a handful of counts. The chain links TRBV15 to TRBJ2-1; 8 nucleotides match TRBD1. Germline-derived CDR1 and CDR2 are LNHNV and YYDKDF (reference sequence). This CDR3 contains 19 residues. The junction had 13 bases not matched to a gene; V was cut back by 0 bases and J by 3 bases. The CDR3 DNA is TGTGCCACCAGCAGAGATGTCGGACCCACGACAGGGGACTACAATGAGCAGTTCTTC. Residues: CATSRDVGPTTGDYNEQFF. Filled out from reference TRBV15 and TRBJ2-1, the complete variable domain reads DAMVIQNPRYQVTQFGKPVTLSCSQTLNHNVMYWYQQKSSQAPKLLFHYYDKDFNNEADTPDNFQSRRPNTSFCFLDIRSPGLGDTAMYLCATSRDVGPTTGDYNEQFFGPGTRLTVL.

This clonotype was counted ten times or more. This sequence joins TRBV20-1 and TRBJ2-7, with D unclear. Germline-derived CDR1 and CDR2 are DFQATT and SNEGSKA (reference sequence). V dropped 6 bases and J dropped 5 bases, with 29 bases sitting between them. CDR3 length: 17 amino acids. DNA for the CDR3: TGCAGTGCCTTGAGAGGTAGTCTTGGGGATCTAAGGGACGAGCAGTACTTC. Its protein is CSALRGSLGDLRDEQYF.

This clonotype has only a few counts. V usage is TRBV12-3 or TRBV12-4 and J usage is TRBJ1-1; 8 bases are a match to TRBD1. Trimming cost V 6 bases and J 5 bases; bases outside gene matches: 14. The CDR3 loop spans 16 amino acids. Here the CDR3 reads CASSQTPGGAETEAFF. Here the CDR3 DNA reads TGTGCCAGCAGCCAGACCCCAGGGGGCGCTGAGACTGAAGCTTTCTTT.

This clonotype has ten or more counts. The rearrangement links TRBV28 to TRBJ2-3; D perhaps matches TRBD1 (6 bases). The CDR3 has 14 amino acids. The V end lost 3 bases, the J end lost 8 bases, and 15 bases lay between the germline ends. Germline CDR1 MDHEN, CDR2 SYDVKM. CDR3 residues: CASSLGQGYSTQYF. CDR3 nucleotides: TGTGCCAGCAGTTTGGGGCAGGGGTATTCTACGCAGTATTTT.

This clonotype was seen once. Possible read error: a much larger clone is one base away. CDR3 residues: CASSAGPGRGTNNEQLF. CDR3 DNA sequence: TGTGCCAGCAGCGCAGGCCCAGGGCGGGGTACCAACAATGAGCAGCTCTTC. This rearrangement joins TRBV9 to TRBJ2-1, with D tentatively TRBD2 (6 bases). The CDR3 totals 17 residues. Germline lookup yields CDR1 SGDLS and CDR2 YYNGEE.

This clonotype was counted many times. V usage is TRBV6-6 and J usage is TRBJ2-3; D unclear. The CDR3 has 11 amino acids. Trimming took off 4 bases at V and 3 bases at J, with 2 bases between the two ends. Looked up from germline, CDR1 is MNHNY and CDR2 is SVGAGI (reference sequence). The CDR3 sequence: CASSWTDTQYF. In DNA form, the CDR3 reads TGTGCCAGCAGTTGGACAGATACGCAGTATTTT.

Only a few counts were recorded for this clonotype. The chain couples TRBV29-1 to TRBJ1-1, with TRBD1 identical over 12 bases. Unmatched junction bases numbered 8, after V lost 1 base and J lost 5 bases. Germline V lookup: CDR1 SQVTM, CDR2 ANQGSEA. The CDR3 sequence is 16 residues long. CDR3 loop: CSVEGGQGAVATEAFF. CDR3 bases: TGCAGCGTTGAAGGGGGACAGGGGGCGGTAGCGACTGAAGCTTTCTTT.

In its sample, this clonotype was seen a few times. J is TRBJ2-5 and V is TRBV6-5; 9 nucleotides match TRBD1. The length of the CDR3 is 18 residues. The V gene's germline CDR1 is MNHEY and CDR2 SVGAGI. The J segment lost 5 bases and the V segment lost 0 bases, leaving 13 bases of the junction unmatched. CDR3 protein: CASSYSWGQGFRRETQYF. DNA for the CDR3: TGTGCCAGCAGTTACTCGTGGGGACAGGGATTTCGACGGGAGACCCAGTACTTC.

Only a few counts were recorded for this clonotype. The chain combines TRBV30 with TRBJ2-3, with D perhaps TRBD1 (5 bases). Germline loops: CDR1 GTSNPN, CDR2 SVGIG (reference sequence). Trimming shortened V by 0 bases and J by 2 bases, and 12 bases separated the two germline ends. The CDR3 totals 15 residues. The CDR3 spells CAWSVVNRYTDTQYF. As DNA, the CDR3 is TGTGCCTGGAGTGTAGTCAACAGGTACACAGATACGCAGTATTTT. Full variable domain (outside the CDR3, taken from reference TRBV30 and TRBJ2-3): SQTIHQWPATLVQPVGSPLSLECTVEGTSNPNLYWYRQAAGRGLQLLFYSVGIGQISSEVPQNLSASRPQDRQFILSSKKLLLSDSGFYLCAWSVVNRYTDTQYFGPGTRLTVL.

This clonotype was picked up many times. The CDR3 spells CASLLGFANTEAFF. The CDR3, as DNA: TGTGCCAGCTTATTGGGGTTCGCCAACACTGAAGCTTTCTTT. The chain combines TRBV5-5 with TRBJ1-1; D gene ambiguous. Germline values: CDR1 SGHKS, CDR2 YYEKEE (reference sequence). The CDR3 covers 14 residues. The V end was cut by 7 bases, the J end by 2 bases, with 15 bases between.

This chain links TRBV9 with TRBJ2-2; D is possibly TRBD2 (6 bases). This CDR3 has 15 residues. Germline V gene lookup returns CDR1 SGDLS and CDR2 YYNGEE. V was trimmed by 3 bases and J by 2 bases, leaving 11 bases between them. This CDR3 reads CASSAGVDNTGELFF. CDR3 nucleotides: TGTGCCAGCAGCGCGGGGGTCGATAACACCGGGGAGCTGTTTTTT.

The rearrangement joins TRBV6-5 to TRBJ2-2, with D perhaps TRBD2 (6 bases). Trimming left V 2 bases short and J 4 bases short, with 11 bases between. CDR1 and CDR2 (germline): MNHEY, SVGAGI. The CDR3 sequence is 15 residues long. CDR3 DNA: TGTGCCAGCAGTTACGGGGGGATTGGCACCGGGGAGCTGTTTTTT. It specifies CASSYGGIGTGELFF.